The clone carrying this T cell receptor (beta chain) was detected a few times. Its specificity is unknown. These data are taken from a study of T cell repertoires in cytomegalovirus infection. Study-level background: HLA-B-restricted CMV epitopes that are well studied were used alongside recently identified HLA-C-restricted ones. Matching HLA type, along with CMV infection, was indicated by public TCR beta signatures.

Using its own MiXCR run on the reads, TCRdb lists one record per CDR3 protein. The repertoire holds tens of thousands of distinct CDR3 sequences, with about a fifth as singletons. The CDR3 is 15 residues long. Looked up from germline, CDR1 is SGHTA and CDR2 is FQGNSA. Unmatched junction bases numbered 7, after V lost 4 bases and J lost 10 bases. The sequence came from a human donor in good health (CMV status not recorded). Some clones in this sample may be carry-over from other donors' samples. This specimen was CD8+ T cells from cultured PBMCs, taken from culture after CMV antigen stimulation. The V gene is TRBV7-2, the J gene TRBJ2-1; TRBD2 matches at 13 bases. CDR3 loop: CASSSLGLAGHEQFF. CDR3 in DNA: TGTGCCAGCAGCTCCTTGGGACTAGCGGGACACGAGCAGTTCTTC.